The 4 T cell receptor beta chains below were found in one sample sequenced in a study of T cell repertoires in cytomegalovirus infection. TCRdb reprocessed the reads via MiXCR and lists one record per CDR3 protein. The profile shows a few hundred thousand distinct CDR3 sequences, around 15% of them singletons. The source material was CD8+ T cells from PBMCs. The receptors here all came from a human donor in good health (CMV status not recorded). Some clones in this sample may be carry-over from other donors' samples.

The chain links TRBV28 to TRBJ2-7; D call uncertain. This CDR3 comprises 12 residues. V was clipped by 4 bases and J by 0 bases, with 4 bases between them. In germline, CDR1 is MDHEN, CDR2 SYDVKM. The CDR3 coding sequence is TGTGCCAGCAGTTGGTCCTCCTACGAGCAGTACTTC. As protein: CASSWSSYEQYF.

This chain joins TRBV19 and TRBJ2-3; 11 bases agree with TRBD2. The V gene end was trimmed by 6 bases and the J gene end by 0 bases; junction bases not matched to a gene: 2. CDR1 and CDR2 from the germline V gene are LNHDA and SQIVND (reference sequence). The CDR3 spans 15 residues. Here the CDR3 reads CASSRLAGSTDTQYF. The CDR3 DNA reads TGTGCCAGTAGCAGACTAGCGGGGAGCACAGATACGCAGTATTTT. Full variable domain (remainder filled in from reference TRBV19 and TRBJ2-3): DGGITQSPKYLFRKEGQNVTLSCEQNLNHDAMYWYRQDPGQGLRLIYYSQIVNDFQKGDIAEGYSVSREKKESFPLTVTSAQKNPTAFYLCASSRLAGSTDTQYFGPGTRLTVL.

This clonotype has ten or more counts. This chain joins TRBV6-5 and TRBJ2-3, with D perhaps TRBD1 or TRBD2 (6 bases each). The CDR3 has 13 amino acids. With 8 bases removed from V and 4 bases from J, the gap between germline ends came to 13 bases. Germline V lookup: CDR1 MNHEY, CDR2 SVGAGI. DNA for the CDR3: TGTGCCAGCGGGAGGAACAGGGCAGATACGCAGTATTTT. Translated, it gives CASGRNRADTQYF.

This rearrangement joins TRBV7-9 to TRBJ2-6; tentatively, D is TRBD1 (5 bases). The V gene lost 11 bases and the J gene lost 13 bases, with 21 bases spanning the gap. Per the germline V gene, CDR1 is SEHNR and CDR2 is FQNEAQ (reference sequence). CDR3 size: 13 residues. The CDR3 spells CAGQSPGPGVLTF. The CDR3 DNA reads as TGTGCCGGACAATCCCCAGGGCCAGGAGTCCTGACTTTC.